The clone carrying this T cell receptor beta chain appeared a few times. These data originate in a study of blood T cell repertoires in COVID-19. Study details: The United States, Italy and Spain supplied acute and convalescent COVID-19 samples. PBMCs, B-cell-depleted T cells, or T cells provided the cDNA or gDNA that made up the material.

After removal of 3 bases from V and 8 bases from J, the junction contained 8 bases not matched to a gene. CDR1 and CDR2 (germline): MNHEY, SMNVEV (reference sequence). This CDR3 is 14 amino acids long. In the authors' methods: Amplification of reference gene primers provided the estimated nucleated cell counts. The table came from immunoSEQ multiplex PCR; TCRdb's copy has only in-frame clones and leaves some out. That table supplies the V and J calls and clone size; D and trimming were determined from the DNA. The sample includes about 80,000 clones, roughly 80% seen only once; the top ten take 30% to 40%.

This TCR was sampled from a woman in her sixties or seventies with acute or convalescent COVID-19. Sequencing was carried out using peripheral blood. The chain couples TRBV27 to TRBJ1-2, with TRBD1 identical over 8 bases. Here the CDR3 DNA reads TGTGCCAGCAGTTTGACAGGGGCCTACACGGGCTACACCTTC. This sequence encodes CASSLTGAYTGYTF.